The 31 T cell receptor beta chains listed next were all sequenced from one sample in a study of control samples from healthy donors and cancer patients. This table comes from immunoSEQ multiplex PCR, and its TCRdb copy is limited to in-frame clones, with some not included. There are tens of thousands of clones in the sample; roughly 83% occur only once, and less than 55% lies in the top ten. Material for sequencing was blood. The receptors were sampled from a man in his sixties in good health.

The chain couples TRBV5-4 to TRBJ1-2, with no clear D. The V gene's germline CDR1 is SGHNT and CDR2 YYREEE (reference sequence). V lost 0 bases to trimming and J lost 8 bases, with 11 bases between them. This CDR3 spans 13 amino acids. CDR3 region: CASSLEVGNGYTF. CDR3 nucleotides: TGTGCCAGCAGCTTGGAGGTAGGGAACGGCTACACCTTC. Complete variable domain (other parts from reference TRBV5-4 and TRBJ1-2): ETGVTQSPTHLIKTRGQQVTLRCSSQSGHNTVSWYQQALGQGPQFIFQYYREEENGRGNFPPRFSGLQFPNYSSELNVNALELDDSALYLCASSLEVGNGYTFGSGTRLTVV.

The V and J genes are TRBV7-2 and TRBJ2-4, with no clear D. The CDR3 is 14 residues long. Trimming took 1 base from V and 4 from J, leaving 8 bases between them. Germline V gene lookup returns CDR1 SGHTA and CDR2 FQGNSA. The CDR3, as DNA: TGTGCCAGCAGCTTAGGTTTCCCGAAAAACATTCAGTACTTC. Residues: CASSLGFPKNIQYF. Full variable domain (outside the CDR3, taken from reference TRBV7-2 and TRBJ2-4): GAGVSQSPSNKVTEKGKDVELRCDPISGHTALYWYRQSLGQGLEFLIYFQGNSAPDKSGLPSDRFSAERTGGSVSTLTIQRTQQEDSAVYLCASSLGFPKNIQYFGAGTRLSVL.

CDR3 in amino acids: CAISEYRANSPLHF. CDR3 in DNA: TGTGCCATCAGTGAGTACAGGGCGAATTCACCCCTCCACTTT. V gene TRBV10-3 combines with J gene TRBJ1-6, with TRBD1 as a possible D gene (6 bases). The CDR3 has 14 residues. The germline V and J ends were trimmed by 1 base and 7 bases, with 8 bases remaining between them. Germline CDR1 and CDR2: ENHRY and SYGVKD.

The chain combines TRBV6-5 with TRBJ1-5; TRBD1 might be the D (6 bases). The CDR3 covers 14 residues. The ends were cut back, 6 bases at V and 3 bases at J, with 12 bases in the middle. CDR1 and CDR2 from the germline V gene are MNHEY and SVGAGI. The CDR3 DNA sequence: TGTGCCAGCAGCCCGGACAGTTTCAATCAGCCCCAGCATTTT. Its protein product is CASSPDSFNQPQHF.

The gene calls are TRBV18 and TRBJ2-1; TRBD2 matches 7 bases. Germline trimming cut 3 bases from V and 5 bases from J; bases unmatched to any gene: 7. Germline V lookup: CDR1 KGHSH, CDR2 LQKENI. The CDR3 loop spans 15 amino acids. The CDR3 sequence: CASSPARLAHNEQFF. CDR3 nucleotides: TGTGCCAGCTCACCGGCCAGACTAGCCCACAATGAGCAGTTCTTC.

The rearrangement links TRBV28 to TRBJ2-4, with D possibly being TRBD2 (6 bases). Germline CDR1 reads MDHEN; CDR2 reads SYDVKM. This CDR3 is built from 15 residues. The V end lost 2 bases, the J end lost 1 base, and 9 bases lay between the germline ends. The CDR3 loop reads CASSLGGTAKNIQYF. Here the CDR3 DNA reads TGTGCCAGCAGTTTAGGAGGGACGGCCAAAAACATTCAGTACTTC.

The chain carries TRBV7-2 and TRBJ2-7; 7 nucleotides match TRBD1. V lost 4 bases, J lost 3 bases, and 3 bases stayed unmatched. Germline values: CDR1 SGHTA, CDR2 FQGNSA. The CDR3 contains 13 residues. The CDR3 loop reads CASSYTGVYEQYF. Written as DNA, the CDR3 is TGTGCCAGCAGCTATACAGGGGTCTACGAGCAGTACTTC. Supplemented by reference TRBV7-2 and TRBJ2-7, the full variable domain reads GAGVSQSPSNKVTEKGKDVELRCDPISGHTALYWYRQSLGQGLEFLIYFQGNSAPDKSGLPSDRFSAERTGGSVSTLTIQRTQQEDSAVYLCASSYTGVYEQYFGPGTRLTVT.

V is TRBV29-1 and J is TRBJ1-2, with D hard to call. The CDR3 is 10 amino acids. V was shortened by 5 bases and J by 5 bases, with 6 bases between the two germline ends. Germline lookup yields CDR1 SQVTM and CDR2 ANQGSEA. The CDR3 DNA is TGCAGCGTTTGGGTGTATGGCTACACCTTC. Translation gives CSVWVYGYTF.

This clone came up once. V and J are TRBV29-1 and TRBJ2-7; D is uncertain. The CDR3 is 14 amino acids. The V end was cut by 0 bases, the J end by 0 bases, with 9 bases between. The germline CDR1 and CDR2 sequences are SQVTM and ANQGSEA. In DNA, the CDR3 is TGCAGCGTTGAAGATACGCAGAGCTCCTACGAGCAGTACTTC. Translating it yields CSVEDTQSSYEQYF.

This chain links TRBV19 with TRBJ2-3; possibly TRBD2 for D (6 bases). Trimming removed 1 base from V and 3 bases from J, with 14 bases in between. The CDR3 totals 16 residues. Germline CDR1 LNHDA, CDR2 SQIVND (reference sequence). The CDR3 nucleotides are TGTGCCAGTAGTATAGGCGCTTTGCGGGGAACAGATACGCAGTATTTT. It yields the protein CASSIGALRGTDTQYF. Combining the CDR3 with reference TRBV19 and TRBJ2-3 gives the whole variable domain DGGITQSPKYLFRKEGQNVTLSCEQNLNHDAMYWYRQDPGQGLRLIYYSQIVNDFQKGDIAEGYSVSREKKESFPLTVTSAQKNPTAFYLCASSIGALRGTDTQYFGPGTRLTVL.

The V gene is TRBV25-1, the J gene TRBJ1-2; D perhaps matches TRBD1 (5 bases). Germline V CDR1 and CDR2: MGHDK, SYGVNS. The V gene lost 5 bases and the J gene lost 8 bases, with 18 bases spanning the gap. The CDR3 runs to 14 residues. In DNA form, the CDR3 reads TGTGCCAGCAGTAGGAGAGGGGAGGAGAGGGGCTACACCTTC. Translated, it gives CASSRRGEERGYTF.

The V and J genes are TRBV9 and TRBJ1-2; maybe TRBD1 (5 bases). The CDR3 extends over 15 amino acids. Germline V gives CDR1 SGDLS, CDR2 YYNGEE. The V end was cut by 0 bases, the J end by 8 bases, with 17 bases between. CDR3 DNA sequence: TGTGCCAGCAGCGTAGAGTTGATAAGGGGCGGCGGCTACACCTTC. This sequence encodes CASSVELIRGGGYTF.

The rearrangement uses TRBV5-6 and TRBJ2-2; D perhaps matches TRBD1 (6 bases). CDR1 is SGHDT, CDR2 YYEEEE, per germline. Deletions cut 4 bases from V and 4 bases from J, with 8 bases between. CDR3 length: 13 amino acids. DNA for the CDR3: TGTGCCAGCAGCCTACAGGGCACCGGGGAGCTGTTTTTT. Its translation: CASSLQGTGELFF.

The V and J genes are TRBV6-6 and TRBJ2-1; tentative D call: TRBD2 (5 bases). Germline CDR1 is MNHNY and CDR2 is SVGAGI (reference sequence). The V end lost 4 bases, the J end lost 6 bases, and 16 bases lay between the germline ends. This CDR3 region has 15 residues. The CDR3, as DNA: TGTGCCAGCAGTTTGGACTCCCGAAACCTCAATGAGCAGTTCTTC. Its protein product is CASSLDSRNLNEQFF.

V is TRBV5-4 and J is TRBJ1-3; D remains unclear. The V gene's germline CDR1 is SGHNT and CDR2 YYREEE (reference sequence). The CDR3 contains 16 residues. V was pared by 0 bases and J by 3 bases, with 13 bases between. CDR3 coding DNA: TGTGCCAGCAGCTTGGGGGGTTTGCAGATTGGAAACACCATATATTTT. This translates into CASSLGGLQIGNTIYF.

This clone has just one count. The rearrangement links TRBV27 to TRBJ2-5; 8 bases are a match to TRBD1. The CDR3 has 15 residues. Per the germline V gene, CDR1 is MNHEY and CDR2 is SMNVEV (reference sequence). V was pared by 3 bases and J by 5 bases, with 8 bases of the junction left unmatched. DNA of the CDR3: TGTGCCAGCAGTTTCCGACAGGGGATCAGGGAGACCCAGTACTTC. It specifies CASSFRQGIRETQYF.

The J gene is TRBJ1-2, the V gene TRBV5-4; tentative D call: TRBD1 (5 bases). V was pared by 5 bases and J by 4 bases, with 24 bases between. The CDR3 runs to 17 residues. Germline CDR1 SGHNT, CDR2 YYREEE (reference sequence). The CDR3 coding sequence is TGTGCCAGCAGTCGCGCTTCTCGGGGCCCCCTCGTCTATGGCTACACCTTC. Residues: CASSRASRGPLVYGYTF.

The CDR3 here is CSLLQGSNTEAFF. The CDR3 coding sequence is TGCAGCCTATTGCAGGGTTCGAACACTGAAGCTTTCTTT. V is TRBV29-1 and J is TRBJ1-1; a weak D match, TRBD1 (5 bases). This CDR3 is 13 amino acids long. Trimming took off 8 bases at V and 1 base at J, with 14 bases between the two ends. In germline, CDR1 is SQVTM, CDR2 ANQGSEA.

This clone was detected once. The V and J genes are TRBV5-1 and TRBJ1-3; D call uncertain. Germline lookup yields CDR1 SGHRS and CDR2 YFSETQ. Trimming stripped 2 bases from V and 0 bases from J, with 12 bases between. The CDR3 is made up of 16 amino acids. In DNA form, the CDR3 reads TGCGCCAGCAGCTTTGATGGCGGACTCTCTGGAAACACCATATATTTT. Translation gives CASSFDGGLSGNTIYF.

Notes on this clone: Germline is not matched at one junction end, which may reflect a read error. The sample holds other DNA sequences that translate to the same CDR3. The chain joins TRBV5-8 to TRBJ2-3; 7 positions match TRBD1. The CDR3 is made up of 14 amino acids. Looked up from germline, CDR1 is SGHTS and CDR2 is YDEGEE. CDR3 in amino acids: CASSELSGTDTQYF. The CDR3 region has the DNA TGTGCCAGCTCGGAGTTGAGTGGGACAGATACGCAATATTTT. The whole variable domain, remainder taken from reference TRBV5-8 and TRBJ2-3, is EAGVTQSPTHLIKTRGQQATLRCSPISGHTSVYWYQQALGLGLQFLLWYDEGEERNRGNFPPRFSGRQFPNYSSELNVNALELEDSALYLCASSELSGTDTQYFGPGTRLTVL.

The rearrangement joins TRBV6-5 to TRBJ2-7; D may be TRBD2 (7 bases). There are 15 residues in the CDR3. Trimming removed 8 bases at V and 2 bases at J, with 19 bases between. In germline, CDR1 is MNHEY, CDR2 SVGAGI. CDR3 sequence: CASRKGGQGPYEQYF. CDR3 nucleotides: TGTGCCAGCCGAAAGGGGGGGCAGGGGCCCTACGAGCAGTACTTC.

V is TRBV29-1 and J is TRBJ1-1, with 7 positions matching TRBD1. V gave up 6 bases and J gave up 4 bases; unmatched junction bases: 5. From germline, CDR1 is SQVTM and CDR2 ANQGSEA. This CDR3 has 12 amino acids. The CDR3 sequence: CSVRGSSTEAFF. CDR3 in DNA: TGCAGCGTCAGGGGGAGTAGCACTGAAGCTTTCTTT. Full variable domain (rest looked up from reference TRBV29-1 and TRBJ1-1): SAVISQKPSRDICQRGTSLTIQCQVDSQVTMMFWYRQQPGQSLTLIATANQGSEATYESGFVIDKFPISRPNLTFSTLTVSNMSPEDSSIYLCSVRGSSTEAFFGQGTRLTVV.

This clone was recorded only once. The chain carries TRBV5-5 and TRBJ1-1; possibly TRBD1 for D (5 bases). CDR1 is SGHKS and CDR2 is YYEKEE in the germline V gene (reference sequence). CDR3 length: 14 residues. The V and J ends lost 0 bases and 4 bases respectively, with 10 bases between them. The CDR3 reads CASSLDGDGTEAFF. In DNA, the CDR3 is TGTGCCAGCAGCTTGGATGGGGACGGCACTGAAGCTTTCTTT. The full variable domain, with the rest looked up from reference TRBV5-5 and TRBJ1-1, is DAGVTQSPTHLIKTRGQQVTLRCSPISGHKSVSWYQQVLGQGPQFIFQYYEKEERGRGNFPDRFSARQFPNYSSELNVNALLLGDSALYLCASSLDGDGTEAFFGQGTRLTVV.

The chain joins TRBV4-3 to TRBJ2-5; perhaps TRBD2 as D (6 bases). CDR1 and CDR2 (germline): LGHNA, YSLEER. This CDR3 has 17 amino acids. The ends were cut back, 0 bases at V and 5 bases at J, with 19 bases in the middle. CDR3 nucleotides: TGCGCCAGCAGCCAAGATTGGGCGGCAGCGGGCCCCGAGACCCAGTACTTC. Its protein product is CASSQDWAAAGPETQYF.

CDR3 sequence (DNA): TGTGCCAGCAGCCCGGCAGGACAGGGGTTGGGCACAGATACGCAGTATTTT. Its translation is CASSPAGQGLGTDTQYF. The chain has TRBV3-1 (or the pseudogene TRBV3-2) and TRBJ2-3; 9 bases match TRBD1. The CDR3 length is 17 residues. After removal of 4 bases from V and 1 base from J, the junction contained 9 bases not matched to a gene. Germline V lookup: CDR1 LGHDT, CDR2 YNNKEL (reference sequence).

The chain uses TRBV7-9 and TRBJ1-2; TRBD1 matches at 7 bases. From germline, CDR1 is SEHNR and CDR2 FQNEAQ (reference sequence). Trimming took 2 bases from V and 9 from J; bases not matched to a gene: 12. The CDR3 contains 15 residues. CDR3 loop: CASSLPANRGDSYTF. The CDR3 nucleotides are TGTGCCAGCAGCTTACCAGCGAACAGGGGAGATAGCTACACCTTC.

The V gene is TRBV13, the J gene TRBJ2-5; no firm D call. Between the trimmed V and J ends, which lost 3 bases and 0 bases, there was a span of 5 bases. The CDR3 has 13 residues. Germline V CDR1 and CDR2: PRHDT, FYEKMQ (reference sequence). The CDR3, as DNA: TGTGCCAGCAGCTTTAGATACCAAGAGACCCAGTACTTC. The encoded protein is CASSFRYQETQYF.

The genes are TRBV14 and TRBJ2-7; D assignment may be TRBD1 or TRBD2 (5 bases each). The CDR3 extends over 13 amino acids. V dropped 4 bases and J dropped 6 bases, with 13 bases sitting between them. CDR1 and CDR2 from the germline V gene are SGHDN and FVKESK. CDR3 residues: CASSRGPFREQYF. CDR3 in DNA: TGTGCCAGCAGCCGGGGACCGTTTCGCGAGCAGTACTTC.

The J gene is TRBJ1-4, the V gene TRBV4-3; a weak D match, TRBD1 (5 bases). This CDR3 has 14 residues. Trimming pared 8 bases from V and 7 bases from J, leaving 17 bases between. In germline, CDR1 is LGHNA, CDR2 YSLEER. The CDR3 is CASARQQGSEKLFF. CDR3 nucleotide sequence: TGCGCCAGCGCCAGGCAGCAGGGATCTGAAAAACTGTTTTTT.

In its sample, this clone was seen once. The chain carries TRBV19 and TRBJ1-1, with TRBD1 as a possible D gene (5 bases). The CDR3 covers 16 residues. Trimming stripped 3 bases from V and 1 base from J, with 15 bases between. Looked up from germline, CDR1 is LNHDA and CDR2 is SQIVND (reference sequence). As DNA, the CDR3 is TGTGCCAGTAGTATTCGGCAGGGCCGTTCGAACACTGAAGCTTTCTTT. Residues: CASSIRQGRSNTEAFF. The variable domain in full, completed from reference TRBV19 and TRBJ1-1, reads DGGITQSPKYLFRKEGQNVTLSCEQNLNHDAMYWYRQDPGQGLRLIYYSQIVNDFQKGDIAEGYSVSREKKESFPLTVTSAQKNPTAFYLCASSIRQGRSNTEAFFGQGTRLTVV.

The sample holds one count of this clone. The chain carries TRBV28 and TRBJ1-5; D possibly corresponds to TRBD1 (6 bases). Trimming shortened V by 7 bases and J by 0 bases, and 16 bases separated the two germline ends. The germline gives CDR1 MDHEN, CDR2 SYDVKM. The CDR3 loop spans 16 amino acids. The CDR3 spells CASIGRDNYSNQPQHF. In DNA form, the CDR3 reads TGTGCCAGCATCGGCCGGGACAACTATAGCAATCAGCCCCAGCATTTT.